This TCR beta chain was captured in a study of CD8 T cells in ankylosing spondylitis. Notes on this clonotype: What it recognizes is unknown.

General study points: CD8+ by phenotype, disease-linked clones were relatively rare in peripheral blood.

Libraries for TCR beta were made by quantitative 5'-RACE with molecular barcodes. In TCRdb, the 5' RACE reads were re-called with MiXCR into one record per CDR3 protein. The repertoire holds around 250,000 distinct CDR3 sequences, with 32% as singletons. Germline assignment: CDR1 SGDLS and CDR2 YYNGEE. The CDR3 covers 12 residues. V lost 3 bases to trimming and J lost 7 bases, with 10 bases between them. V gene TRBV9 combines with J gene TRBJ2-5; no definite D call. The clonotype was recovered from a male donor with ankylosing spondylitis or in good health (not recorded which). The specimen sequenced was blood, either unsorted or a sorted T cell fraction (not recorded which). The CDR3 nucleotides read TGTGCCAGCAGCGCCCGTTTCGGGACCCAGTACTTC. This translates into CASSARFGTQYF.